The sequence of this T cell receptor (beta chain) was determined in a study of patients and donors after allogeneic stem cell transplantation. This clonotype occurred a few times. From the RT-PCR reads, TCRdb called clonotypes with MiXCR, one entry per CDR3 protein. This table holds about 230,000 distinct CDR3 sequences, 12% to 15% found once. The sample taken for sequencing was blood, either unsorted or a sorted T cell fraction (not recorded which). This sequence was found in a human donor who was either an allogeneic HSCT recipient or a stem cell or donor lymphocyte infusion donor (not recorded which). It is not recorded whose cells these are; they may come from a transplant donor.

CDR3 amino acids: CASSVVSGSSDTQYF. The CDR3 DNA is TGTGCCAGCAGCGTAGTTAGCGGGAGTAGCGATACGCAGTATTTT. This chain uses TRBV9 with TRBJ2-3; 9 bases are shared with TRBD2. Germline V gene data show CDR1 as SGDLS and CDR2 as YYNGEE. Losses at the gene ends were 0 bases for V and 6 bases for J; bases not matched to a gene: 5. This CDR3 contains 15 residues.